The text below deals with one TCR beta chain. As processed by the authors: The authors estimated nucleated cell counts from reference gene primer amplification. TCRdb's table, derived via immunoSEQ multiplex PCR, lists solely in-frame clones and lacks some. V and J calls and clone size are given by that table; D and trimming were obtained from the DNA. The profile covers 120,000 or so clones, with more than 75% appearing a single time and approximately 1.4% taken by the ten largest. This record belongs to a study of blood T cell repertoires in COVID-19. Study-level information: PBMCs, B-cell-depleted T cells, or T cells provided the cDNA or gDNA that made up the material.

Unmatched junction bases numbered 0, after V lost 5 bases and J lost 2 bases. This CDR3 region has 13 residues. From germline, CDR1 is SGHTA and CDR2 FQGNSA. The sample consisted of peripheral blood. The V gene is TRBV7-2, the J gene TRBJ1-5; 7 bases match TRBD1. This receptor was obtained from a human donor in a cohort sampled during active COVID-19. CDR3 sequence reads: CASSGQGNQPQHF. The CDR3 nucleotides read TGTGCCAGCAGCGGACAGGGCAATCAGCCCCAGCATTTT.